The source of this TCR beta chain is a study of CD8+CD57+ T cells in acquired aplastic anemia. Looking at the study overall: Across the sorted CD4+ and CD8+ cells, DNA amounts averaged 3.2 ug.

Both TCR beta VDJ combination and CDR3 sequence profiling were carried out. Genomic DNA was the template for this profiling. A single record per CDR3 protein comes from TCRdb applying MiXCR to the reads. The profile covers 400,000 to 600,000 distinct CDR3 sequences, with around 30% appearing a single time and roughly 0.89% taken by the ten largest. This clonotype was seen repeatedly, ten times or more. What it binds is unknown. CD8+CD57+ cell expansion, shown by flow cytometry, had occurred in the patients selected for sequencing. Patients, without exception, had severe acquired aplastic anemia. Study-wide findings and caveats: Overlapping CD8+ CDR3 repertoires of patients and controls contained roughly 27 shared sequences.

The sample consisted of sorted CD4+, CD8+, or CD8+CD57+ T cells (not recorded which) from PBMCs. This clonotype originated in a human donor with aplastic anemia.

The CDR3 reads CAISATGASYEQYF. CDR3 DNA sequence: TGTGCCATCAGTGCCACAGGAGCCTCCTACGAGCAGTACTTC. The J gene is TRBJ2-7, the V gene TRBV10-3; D might be TRBD1 (5 bases). V lost 4 bases and J 0 bases, leaving 10 bases between the germline ends. The CDR3 runs to 14 residues. Germline V gives CDR1 ENHRY, CDR2 SYGVKD.